The 20 T cell receptor beta chains below all came from one sample that was sequenced in a study of blood T cell repertoires in COVID-19. Using immunoSEQ multiplex PCR, the repertoire was profiled, and TCRdb retains in-frame clones only, with some absent. The data show roughly 97,000 clones, roughly nine tenths seen once. Sequencing was carried out using peripheral blood. These TCRs come from a human donor in a cohort sampled during active COVID-19.

This clone was counted a single time. V is TRBV5-1 and J is TRBJ2-3; possible D gene TRBD1, 6 bases. Germline CDR1 SGHRS, CDR2 YFSETQ. This CDR3 contains 13 residues. Trimming took off 4 bases at V and 2 bases at J, with 8 bases between the two ends. CDR3 nucleotide sequence: TGCGCCAGCAGCGGACAGTTCACAGATACGCAGTATTTT. Its translation: CASSGQFTDTQYF.

This chain connects TRBV4-2 to TRBJ1-3, with 10 bases identical to TRBD1. V was pared by 0 bases and J by 3 bases, with 2 bases of the junction left unmatched. Germline CDR1 LGHNA, CDR2 YNFKEQ. This CDR3 is built from 16 residues. CDR3 nucleotides: TGTGCCAGCAGCCAAGAGACAGGGGGCTTTGGAAACACCATATATTTT. It translates to CASSQETGGFGNTIYF.

V usage is TRBV6-1 and J usage is TRBJ1-5, with 8 bases aligning to TRBD1. The CDR3 is 19 residues long. CDR1 and CDR2 (germline): MNHNS, SASEGT. Unmatched junction bases numbered 16, after V lost 2 bases and J lost 4 bases. The CDR3 coding sequence is TGTGCCAGCAGTGAAACCCGCCCCTCGAGGACAGGGTTTAATCAGCCCCAGCATTTT. As protein: CASSETRPSRTGFNQPQHF.

The rearrangement joins TRBV27 to TRBJ1-1; the D is unclear. V lost 2 bases to trimming and J lost 4 bases, with 14 bases between them. CDR1 is MNHEY and CDR2 is SMNVEV in the germline V gene (reference sequence). The CDR3 loop spans 15 amino acids. The CDR3 DNA reads as TGTGCCAGCAGTTTACAGGTGGCAGGATTCACTGAAGCTTTCTTT. This codes for CASSLQVAGFTEAFF.

This clone appeared a few times. The chain uses TRBV5-4 and TRBJ2-1, with TRBD2 identical over 11 bases. V gave up 5 bases and J gave up 3 bases; unmatched junction bases: 4. Per germline, CDR1 SGHNT and CDR2 YYREEE (reference sequence). This CDR3 spans 15 amino acids. CDR3 loop: CASSAGTSGYNEQFF. The CDR3 DNA is TGTGCCAGCAGTGCCGGGACTAGCGGCTACAATGAGCAGTTCTTC.

This rearrangement joins TRBV15 to TRBJ2-2; TRBD1 is a possible D gene (5 bases). The germline CDR1 and CDR2 sequences are LNHNV and YYDKDF (reference sequence). This CDR3 comprises 15 residues. V was cut by 1 base and J by 1 base, with 7 bases left in between. Here the CDR3 reads CATSRAQGNTGELFF. In DNA form, the CDR3 reads TGTGCCACCAGCAGAGCTCAGGGGAACACCGGGGAGCTGTTTTTT.

This chain joins TRBV19 and TRBJ2-3, with TRBD2 matching over 8 bases. CDR3 size: 15 residues. With 3 bases clipped from V and 6 bases from J, the junction kept 8 bases outside the gene matches. CDR1 is LNHDA, CDR2 SQIVND, per germline (reference sequence). The CDR3 protein is CASSILRGGRDTQYF. The CDR3, as DNA: TGTGCCAGTAGTATTCTCCGGGGGGGCCGTGATACGCAGTATTTT. Complete variable domain (other parts from reference TRBV19 and TRBJ2-3): DGGITQSPKYLFRKEGQNVTLSCEQNLNHDAMYWYRQDPGQGLRLIYYSQIVNDFQKGDIAEGYSVSREKKESFPLTVTSAQKNPTAFYLCASSILRGGRDTQYFGPGTRLTVL.

This clone was counted a single time. This rearrangement joins TRBV30 to TRBJ1-1; D is perhaps TRBD1 (6 bases). V was cut by 2 bases and J by 1 base, with 8 bases left in between. Per the germline V gene, CDR1 is GTSNPN and CDR2 is SVGIG (reference sequence). CDR3 size: 13 residues. Here the CDR3 reads CAWSQDRNTEAFF. CDR3 nucleotides: TGTGCCTGGAGTCAGGACAGGAACACTGAAGCTTTCTTT.

The J gene is TRBJ2-5, the V gene TRBV4-1; no definite D call. Trimming pared 0 bases from V and 2 bases from J, leaving 7 bases between. The CDR3 is 14 amino acids. CDR1 is MGHRA, CDR2 YSYEKL, per germline. CDR3 amino acids: CASSQDGIQETQYF. CDR3 sequence (DNA): TGCGCCAGCAGCCAAGATGGCATTCAAGAGACCCAGTACTTC.

The J gene is TRBJ2-1, the V gene TRBV28; a weak D match, TRBD2 (6 bases). Germline CDR1 reads MDHEN; CDR2 reads SYDVKM. The V and J ends lost 4 bases and 0 bases respectively, with 16 bases between them. The CDR3 contains 17 residues. CDR3 sequence reads: CASSSWDFSSSYNEQFF. The CDR3 DNA follows: TGTGCCAGCAGTTCGTGGGACTTTTCGAGCTCCTACAATGAGCAGTTCTTC.

In this sample, this clone turned up once. The V call is TRBV2, the J call TRBJ1-1; D is ambiguous. The CDR3 loop spans 15 amino acids. Germline-derived CDR1 and CDR2 are SNHLY and FYNNEI. V shed 6 bases and J shed 1 base, with 15 bases lying between them. DNA of the CDR3: TGTGCCAGCAGCCTAGGTTTAGTTCGGAACACTGAAGCTTTCTTT. Translated: CASSLGLVRNTEAFF.

This clone was recorded only once. The rearrangement uses TRBV6-5 and TRBJ2-7; D possibly corresponds to TRBD2 (5 bases). CDR1 MNHEY and CDR2 SVGAGI come from the germline V gene. The CDR3 is 15 amino acids. V lost 7 bases and J 1 base, leaving 17 bases between the germline ends. The CDR3 reads CASTLDYLFSYEQYF. The CDR3 DNA reads as TGTGCCAGCACCCTAGACTACCTTTTTTCCTACGAGCAGTACTTC.

The V and J genes are TRBV5-1 and TRBJ1-5; 8 nucleotides line up with TRBD1. CDR1 SGHRS and CDR2 YFSETQ come from the germline V gene. The CDR3 contains 15 residues. After removal of 0 bases from V and 8 bases from J, the junction contained 7 bases not matched to a gene. CDR3 nucleotides: TGCGCCAGCAGCTTGGGGGCAGGGGGCTTGGAGCCCCAGCATTTT. Translation: CASSLGAGGLEPQHF.

This clone has just one count. The chain recombines TRBV18 with TRBJ1-5, with no clear D. The ends were cut back, 3 bases at V and 3 bases at J, with 3 bases in the middle. The CDR3 has 12 amino acids. CDR1 and CDR2 from the germline V gene are KGHSH and LQKENI. Here the CDR3 reads CASSPNNQPQHF. The CDR3 DNA sequence: TGTGCCAGCTCACCTAACAATCAGCCCCAGCATTTT.

The chain is built from TRBV4-1 and TRBJ1-2, with 7 positions matching TRBD1. There are 16 residues in the CDR3. With V trimmed by 6 bases and J by 7 bases, 17 bases remained unmatched. CDR1 MGHRA and CDR2 YSYEKL come from the germline V gene. The chain's CDR3 is CASRLGVGQGEAGYTF. In nucleotides, the CDR3 is TGCGCCAGCAGGCTAGGCGTGGGGCAGGGGGAAGCTGGCTACACCTTC.

V usage is TRBV5-4 and J usage is TRBJ1-3; TRBD1 matches at 7 bases. V gave up 2 bases and J gave up 0 bases; unmatched junction bases: 5. The CDR3 has 16 residues. Per the germline V gene, CDR1 is SGHNT and CDR2 is YYREEE (reference sequence). This CDR3 reads CASSFIGGLSGNTIYF. The CDR3 DNA sequence: TGTGCCAGCAGCTTCATAGGGGGCCTCTCTGGAAACACCATATATTTT.

V gene TRBV19 combines with J gene TRBJ2-3; a weak D match, TRBD2 (5 bases). Germline V gene data show CDR1 as LNHDA and CDR2 as SQIVND (reference sequence). This CDR3 is 14 amino acids long. The V end lost 6 bases, the J end lost 3 bases, and 13 bases lay between the germline ends. The CDR3, as DNA: TGTGCCAGTAGGTCGGCCTCGGGGACAGATACGCAGTATTTT. It translates to CASRSASGTDTQYF.

The chain carries TRBV2 and TRBJ2-3; 7 bases fit TRBD2. J gave up 2 bases and V 7 bases, and 9 bases lay outside the gene matches. CDR1 SNHLY and CDR2 FYNNEI come from the germline V gene. This CDR3 is built from 15 residues. In DNA, the CDR3 is TGTGCCAGCATTATTTCTAGCGGATACACAGATACGCAGTATTTT. This encodes CASIISSGYTDTQYF.

This chain connects TRBV5-1 to TRBJ2-5, with D unresolved. The CDR3 runs 14 residues. The germline V gene has CDR1 SGHRS and CDR2 YFSETQ. V was shortened by 0 bases and J by 2 bases, with 8 bases between the two germline ends. The CDR3 spells CASSLGASQETQYF. CDR3 sequence (DNA): TGCGCCAGCAGCTTGGGTGCGTCGCAAGAGACCCAGTACTTC.

The chain uses TRBV18 and TRBJ2-7; D ambiguous. The V end was cut by 0 bases, the J end by 5 bases, with 11 bases between. CDR3 length: 14 amino acids. Germline V lookup: CDR1 KGHSH, CDR2 LQKENI. CDR3 sequence reads: CASSPPSLPHEQYF. CDR3 DNA: TGTGCCAGCTCACCACCGAGTCTGCCGCACGAGCAGTACTTC.